The source of this T cell receptor beta chain is a study of T cell responses to AZD1222 COVID-19 vaccine. Points from the study as a whole: Sampling that yielded the repertoires occurred only after the peak T cell response. Only a handful of AZD1222 recipients tested seropositive at baseline. Females made up more of the donors, who were largely white British, and clonal diversity may have come out too low. Vaccine-related CD4 TCRs covered spike, predominating at 160-218 and 743-854.

V was trimmed by 0 bases and J by 3 bases, leaving 16 bases between them. Germline values: CDR1 SGDLS, CDR2 YYNGEE. CDR3 length: 16 amino acids. To note about this clone: Its antigen is currently unknown.

Clones were read by immunoSEQ multiplex PCR, and TCRdb kept only the in-frame ones, dropping some. The repertoire holds roughly 150,000 clones, roughly 90% seen once, with under 4.5% in the top ten. The starting material was peripheral blood, obtained on day 0 of AZD1222 vaccination. This sequence was found in an adult in good health. J is TRBJ2-7 and V is TRBV9, with D perhaps matching TRBD1 or TRBD2 (5 bases each). The chain's CDR3 is CASSVGVGAGRYEQYF. The CDR3 bases are TGTGCCAGCAGCGTAGGGGTAGGGGCGGGCCGCTACGAGCAGTACTTC.